Listed here is a single T cell receptor (beta chain). V gave up 2 bases and J gave up 6 bases; unmatched junction bases: 5. This CDR3 is 17 amino acids long. Germline V CDR1 and CDR2: MNHEY, SVGEGT. The sample is drawn from a study of blood T cell repertoires in COVID-19. At the level of the study: The United States, Italy and Spain supplied acute and convalescent COVID-19 samples. The analysed material was cDNA or gDNA that came from T cells, B-cell-depleted T cells, or PBMCs.

Methods used by the authors: Amplification of reference gene primers was used by the study to estimate nucleated cell counts. Libraries were prepared by immunoSEQ multiplex PCR; TCRdb keeps only in-frame clonotypes and omits some of them. From that table come the V and J calls and clone size; the DNA was used to work out D and trimming. Of around 68,000 clones in the sample, 85% were seen once. The TCR sequence derives from a man aged 80 or over with acute or convalescent COVID-19. V gene TRBV6-2 or TRBV6-3 combines with J gene TRBJ2-2; TRBD2 agrees at 14 bases. Material for sequencing was peripheral blood. CDR3 in amino acids: CASSYPGLAGVSGELFF. The CDR3 bases are TGTGCCAGCAGTTACCCGGGACTAGCGGGAGTCTCCGGGGAGCTGTTTTTT.